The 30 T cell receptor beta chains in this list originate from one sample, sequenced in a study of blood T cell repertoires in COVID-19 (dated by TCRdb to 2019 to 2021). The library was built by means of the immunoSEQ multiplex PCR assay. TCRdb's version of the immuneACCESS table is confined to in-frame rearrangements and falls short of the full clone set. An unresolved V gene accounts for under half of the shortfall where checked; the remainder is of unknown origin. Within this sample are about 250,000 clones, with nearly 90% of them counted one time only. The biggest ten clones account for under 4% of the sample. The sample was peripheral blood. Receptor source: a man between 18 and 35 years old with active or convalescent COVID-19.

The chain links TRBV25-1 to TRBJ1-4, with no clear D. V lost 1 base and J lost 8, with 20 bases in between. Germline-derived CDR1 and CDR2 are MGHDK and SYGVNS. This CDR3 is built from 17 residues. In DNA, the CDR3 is TGTGCCAGCAGTGAATCTCCCTACGGGGAAGCAGGCGAAAAACTGTTTTTT. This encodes CASSESPYGEAGEKLFF.

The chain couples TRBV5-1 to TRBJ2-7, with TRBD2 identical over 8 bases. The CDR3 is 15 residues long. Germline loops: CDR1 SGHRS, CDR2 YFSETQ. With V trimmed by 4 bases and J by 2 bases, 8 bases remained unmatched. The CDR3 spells CASSPRGESAYEQYF. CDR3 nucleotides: TGCGCCAGCAGCCCGCGGGGGGAATCTGCCTACGAGCAGTACTTC. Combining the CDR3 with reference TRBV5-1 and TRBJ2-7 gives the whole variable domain KAGVTQTPRYLIKTRGQQVTLSCSPISGHRSVSWYQQTPGQGLQFLFEYFSETQRNKGNFPGRFSGRQFSNSRSEMNVSTLELGDSALYLCASSPRGESAYEQYFGPGTRLTVT.

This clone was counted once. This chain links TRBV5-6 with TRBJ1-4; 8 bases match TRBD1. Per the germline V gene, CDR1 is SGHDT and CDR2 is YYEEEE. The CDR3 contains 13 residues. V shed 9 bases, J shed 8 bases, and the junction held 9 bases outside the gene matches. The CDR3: CATGTGGEEKLFF. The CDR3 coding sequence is TGTGCCACCGGTACAGGGGGGGAAGAAAAACTGTTTTTT.

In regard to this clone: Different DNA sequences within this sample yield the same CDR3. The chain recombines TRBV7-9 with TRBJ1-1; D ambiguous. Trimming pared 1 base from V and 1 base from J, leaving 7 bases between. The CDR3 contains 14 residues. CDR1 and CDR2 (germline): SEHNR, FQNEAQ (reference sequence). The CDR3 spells CASSLESGNTEAFF. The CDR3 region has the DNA TGTGCCAGCAGCTTAGAATCAGGGAACACTGAAGCTTTCTTT.

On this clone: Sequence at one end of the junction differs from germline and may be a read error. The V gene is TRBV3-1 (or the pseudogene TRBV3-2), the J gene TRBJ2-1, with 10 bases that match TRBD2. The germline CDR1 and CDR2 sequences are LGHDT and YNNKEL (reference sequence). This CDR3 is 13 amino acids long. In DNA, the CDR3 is TGTGCCAGCAGTTATACAATCCCGGGACTAGCGCTCTTC. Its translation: CASSYTIPGLALF.

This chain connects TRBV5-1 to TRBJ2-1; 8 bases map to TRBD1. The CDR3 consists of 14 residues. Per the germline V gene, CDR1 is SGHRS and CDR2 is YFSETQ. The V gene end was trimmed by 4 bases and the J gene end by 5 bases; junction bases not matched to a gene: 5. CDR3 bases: TGCGCCAGCAGCCTTGGGACAGGCCACAATGAGCAGTTCTTC. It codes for CASSLGTGHNEQFF. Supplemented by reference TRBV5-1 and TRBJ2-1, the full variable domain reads KAGVTQTPRYLIKTRGQQVTLSCSPISGHRSVSWYQQTPGQGLQFLFEYFSETQRNKGNFPGRFSGRQFSNSRSEMNVSTLELGDSALYLCASSLGTGHNEQFFGPGTRLTVL.

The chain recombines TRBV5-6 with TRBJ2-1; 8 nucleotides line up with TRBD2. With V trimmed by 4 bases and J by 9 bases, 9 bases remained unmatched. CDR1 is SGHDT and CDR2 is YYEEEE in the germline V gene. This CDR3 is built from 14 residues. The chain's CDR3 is CASSPEFGGGEQFF. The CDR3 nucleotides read TGTGCCAGCAGCCCCGAGTTCGGGGGGGGTGAGCAGTTCTTC.

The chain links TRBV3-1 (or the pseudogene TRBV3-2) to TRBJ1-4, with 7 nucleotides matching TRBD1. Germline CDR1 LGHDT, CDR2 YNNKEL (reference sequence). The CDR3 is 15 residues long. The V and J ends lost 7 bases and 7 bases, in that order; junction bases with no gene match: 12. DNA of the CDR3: TGTGCCAGCACTCGTTCAGGGGGAGGAGGTGAAAAACTGTTTTTT. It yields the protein CASTRSGGGGEKLFF.

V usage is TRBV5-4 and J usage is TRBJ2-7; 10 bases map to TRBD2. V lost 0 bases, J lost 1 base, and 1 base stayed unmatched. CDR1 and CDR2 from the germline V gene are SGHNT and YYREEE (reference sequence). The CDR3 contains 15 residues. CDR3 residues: CASSLGTSGSYEQYF. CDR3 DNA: TGTGCCAGCAGCTTGGGGACTAGCGGTTCCTACGAGCAGTACTTC.

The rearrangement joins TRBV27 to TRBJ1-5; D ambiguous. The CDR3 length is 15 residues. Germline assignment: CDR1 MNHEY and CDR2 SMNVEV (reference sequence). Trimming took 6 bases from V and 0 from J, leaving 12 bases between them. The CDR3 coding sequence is TGTGCCAGCAGGAGACATCTCGATAGCAATCAGCCCCAGCATTTT. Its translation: CASRRHLDSNQPQHF.

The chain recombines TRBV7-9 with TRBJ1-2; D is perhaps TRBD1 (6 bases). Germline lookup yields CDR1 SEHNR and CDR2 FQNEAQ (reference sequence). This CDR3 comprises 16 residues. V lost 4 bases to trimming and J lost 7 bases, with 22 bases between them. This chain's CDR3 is CASSSPEVVGRGGYTF. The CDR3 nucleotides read TGTGCCAGCAGCTCTCCCGAGGTGGTCGGCAGGGGTGGCTACACCTTC.

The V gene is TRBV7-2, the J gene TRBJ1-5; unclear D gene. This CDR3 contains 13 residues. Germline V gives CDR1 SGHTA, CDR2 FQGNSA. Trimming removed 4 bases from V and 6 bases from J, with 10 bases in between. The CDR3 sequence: CASSSWLSQPQHF. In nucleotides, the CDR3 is TGTGCCAGCAGCTCCTGGTTGAGTCAGCCCCAGCATTTT.

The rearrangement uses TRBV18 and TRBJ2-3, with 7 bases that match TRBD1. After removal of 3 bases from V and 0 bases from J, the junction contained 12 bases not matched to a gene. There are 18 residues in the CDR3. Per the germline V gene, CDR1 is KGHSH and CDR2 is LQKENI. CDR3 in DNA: TGTGCCAGCTCACCCTTACCCCGACAGGGCGCGAGCACAGATACGCAGTATTTT. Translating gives CASSPLPRQGASTDTQYF.

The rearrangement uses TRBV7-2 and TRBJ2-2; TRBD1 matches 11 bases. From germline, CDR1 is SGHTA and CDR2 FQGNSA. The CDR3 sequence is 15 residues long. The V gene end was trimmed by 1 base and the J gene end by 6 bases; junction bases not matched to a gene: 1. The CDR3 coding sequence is TGTGCCAGCAGCTTAGGGGACAGGGGGTCCGGGGAGCTGTTTTTT. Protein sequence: CASSLGDRGSGELFF.

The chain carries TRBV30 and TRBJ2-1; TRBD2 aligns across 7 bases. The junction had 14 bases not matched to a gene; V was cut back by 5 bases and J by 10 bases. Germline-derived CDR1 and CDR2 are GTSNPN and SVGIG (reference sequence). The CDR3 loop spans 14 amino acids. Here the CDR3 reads CAWSTGGGSGEQFF. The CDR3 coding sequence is TGTGCCTGGTCAACCGGCGGGGGATCTGGGGAGCAGTTCTTC.

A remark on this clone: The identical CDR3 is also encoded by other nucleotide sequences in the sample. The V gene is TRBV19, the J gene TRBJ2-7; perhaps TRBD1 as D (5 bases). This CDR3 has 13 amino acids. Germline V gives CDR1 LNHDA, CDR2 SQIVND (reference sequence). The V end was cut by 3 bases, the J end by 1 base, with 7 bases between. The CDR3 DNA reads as TGTGCCAGTAGTATGGGGCAGTCCTACGAGCAGTACTTC. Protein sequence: CASSMGQSYEQYF.

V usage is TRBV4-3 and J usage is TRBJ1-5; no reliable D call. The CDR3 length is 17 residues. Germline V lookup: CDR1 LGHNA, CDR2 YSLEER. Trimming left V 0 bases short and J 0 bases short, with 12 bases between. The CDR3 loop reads CASSQERVGYSNQPQHF. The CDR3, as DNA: TGCGCCAGCAGCCAAGAGAGGGTGGGCTATAGCAATCAGCCCCAGCATTTT.

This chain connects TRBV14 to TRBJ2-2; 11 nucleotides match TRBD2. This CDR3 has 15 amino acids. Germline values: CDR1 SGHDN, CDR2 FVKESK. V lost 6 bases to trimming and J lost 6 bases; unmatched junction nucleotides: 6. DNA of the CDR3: TGTGCCAGCAGTCGACTAGCGGGACCCGCCGGGGAGCTGTTTTTT. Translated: CASSRLAGPAGELFF.

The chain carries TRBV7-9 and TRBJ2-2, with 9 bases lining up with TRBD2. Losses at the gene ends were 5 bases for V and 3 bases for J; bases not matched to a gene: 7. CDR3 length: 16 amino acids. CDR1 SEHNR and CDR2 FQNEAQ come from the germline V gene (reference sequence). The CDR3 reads CASSPPLAGYTGELFF. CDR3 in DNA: TGTGCCAGCAGCCCCCCGCTAGCGGGATACACCGGGGAGCTGTTTTTT.

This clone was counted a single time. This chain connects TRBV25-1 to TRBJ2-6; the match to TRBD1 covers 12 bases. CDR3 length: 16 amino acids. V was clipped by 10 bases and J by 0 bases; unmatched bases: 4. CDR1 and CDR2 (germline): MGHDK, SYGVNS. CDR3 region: CATQGQGASGANVLTF. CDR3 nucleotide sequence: TGTGCCACCCAGGGACAGGGGGCCTCTGGGGCCAACGTCCTGACTTTC.

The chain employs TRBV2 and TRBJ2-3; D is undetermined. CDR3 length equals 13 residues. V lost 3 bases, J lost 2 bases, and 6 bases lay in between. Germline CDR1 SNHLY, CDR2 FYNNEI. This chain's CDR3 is CASSDPFTDTQYF. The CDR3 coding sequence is TGTGCCAGCAGTGATCCTTTCACAGATACGCAGTATTTT.

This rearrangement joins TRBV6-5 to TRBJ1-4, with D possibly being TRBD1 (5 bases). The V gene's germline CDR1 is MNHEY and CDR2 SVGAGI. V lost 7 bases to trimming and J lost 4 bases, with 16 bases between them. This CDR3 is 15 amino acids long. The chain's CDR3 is CASKGAGRDNEKLFF. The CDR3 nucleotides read TGTGCCAGCAAAGGTGCGGGGCGAGATAATGAAAAACTGTTTTTT.

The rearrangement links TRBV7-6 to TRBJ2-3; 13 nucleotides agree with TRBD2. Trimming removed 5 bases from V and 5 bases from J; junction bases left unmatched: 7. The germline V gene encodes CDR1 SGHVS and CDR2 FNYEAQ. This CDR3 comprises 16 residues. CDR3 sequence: CASSGTSGGALDTQYF. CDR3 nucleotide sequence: TGTGCCAGCAGCGGCACTAGCGGGGGGGCCTTAGATACGCAGTATTTT. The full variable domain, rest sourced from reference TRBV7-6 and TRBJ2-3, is GAGVSQSPRYKVTKRGQDVALRCDPISGHVSLYWYRQALGQGPEFLTYFNYEAQQDKSGLPNDRFSAERPEGSISTLTIQRTEQRDSAMYRCASSGTSGGALDTQYFGPGTRLTVL.

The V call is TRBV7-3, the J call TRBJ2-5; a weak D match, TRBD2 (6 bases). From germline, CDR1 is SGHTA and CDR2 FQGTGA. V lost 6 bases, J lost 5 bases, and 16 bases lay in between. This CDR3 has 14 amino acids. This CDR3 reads CASSRTGVGETQYF. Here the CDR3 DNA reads TGTGCCAGCAGTCGGACGGGAGTTGGGGAGACCCAGTACTTC.

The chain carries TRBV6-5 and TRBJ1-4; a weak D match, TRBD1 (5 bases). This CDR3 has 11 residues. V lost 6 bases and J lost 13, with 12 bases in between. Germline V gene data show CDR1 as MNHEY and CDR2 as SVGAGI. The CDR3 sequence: CASRAGQRLFF. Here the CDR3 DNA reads TGTGCCAGCAGAGCGGGGCAAAGACTGTTTTTT.

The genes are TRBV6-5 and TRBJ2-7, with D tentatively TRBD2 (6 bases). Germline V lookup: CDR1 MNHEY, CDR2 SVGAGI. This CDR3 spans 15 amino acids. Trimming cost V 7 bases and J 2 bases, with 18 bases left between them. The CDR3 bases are TGTGCCAGCACCTCACCCGGAGGGGCCCCCTACGAGCAGTACTTC. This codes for CASTSPGGAPYEQYF.

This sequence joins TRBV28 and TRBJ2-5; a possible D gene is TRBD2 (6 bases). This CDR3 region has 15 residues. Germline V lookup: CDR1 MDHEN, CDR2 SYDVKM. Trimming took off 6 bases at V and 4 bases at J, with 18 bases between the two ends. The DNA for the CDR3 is TGTGCCAGCAGCGAGACTAGATTTAAGGGAGAGACCCAGTACTTC. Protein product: CASSETRFKGETQYF.

The CDR3 reads CASSAAPGQSYGYTF. DNA for the CDR3: TGTGCCAGCAGCGCCGCACCCGGACAGTCCTATGGCTACACCTTC. V usage is TRBV9 and J usage is TRBJ1-2; D is possibly TRBD1 (6 bases). The CDR3 consists of 15 residues. Trimming shortened V by 3 bases and J by 4 bases, and 16 bases separated the two germline ends. Germline assignment: CDR1 SGDLS and CDR2 YYNGEE.

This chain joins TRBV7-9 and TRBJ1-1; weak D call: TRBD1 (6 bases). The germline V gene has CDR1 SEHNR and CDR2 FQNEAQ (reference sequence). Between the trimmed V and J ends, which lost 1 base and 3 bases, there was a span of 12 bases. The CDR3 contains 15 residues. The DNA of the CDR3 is TGTGCCAGCAGCTTAGGCAGGGGAGGGTACACTGAAGCTTTCTTT. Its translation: CASSLGRGGYTEAFF.

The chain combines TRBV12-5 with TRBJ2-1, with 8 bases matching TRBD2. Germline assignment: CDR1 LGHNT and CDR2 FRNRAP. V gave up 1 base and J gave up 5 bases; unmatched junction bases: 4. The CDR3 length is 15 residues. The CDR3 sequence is CASGLGGLGDNEQFF. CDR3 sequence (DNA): TGTGCTAGTGGTTTGGGGGGACTAGGAGACAATGAGCAGTTCTTC.